This T cell receptor beta chain was identified during a study of T cell clonality in common variable immunodeficiency. TCRdb's copy holds only in-frame clones and misses some; the assay was immunoSEQ multiplex PCR. This sample carries roughly 34,000 clones, none of them present only once. The length of the CDR3 is 16 residues. J gave up 2 bases and V 5 bases, and 11 bases lay outside the gene matches. Germline loops: CDR1 SGHRS, CDR2 YFSETQ. This clone has a count of ten or more. The read gets to within 3 residues of the CDR3 end, and the germline J gene fills in the rest. This TCR was sampled from a person aged 18-70 years in good health. The rearrangement joins TRBV5-1 to TRBJ2-3; the match to TRBD1 covers 7 bases. Material for sequencing was peripheral blood mononuclear cells. This CDR3 reads CASRGTAAPDTDTQYF. The DNA read from the CDR3 is TGCGCCAGCAGAGGGACAGCCGCGCCAGACACAGATACG.